These 13 T cell receptor beta chains share one sample of origin, sequenced in a study of CD4 T cells in relation to SARS-CoV-2 and coronaviruses. Sequencing used immunoSEQ multiplex PCR; TCRdb keeps in-frame clones, though not all of them. The sample has about 65,000 clones; around 86% are singletons. Unexposed donor CD4+ T cells date from about 2011-2018, before the COVID-19 pandemic. Input material: memory CD4+ T cells from PBMCs. These receptors came from a human donor in good health.

The rearrangement uses TRBV7-9 and TRBJ2-3; 8 bases are a match to TRBD1. The J segment lost 2 bases and the V segment lost 5 bases, leaving 6 bases of the junction unmatched. The CDR3 has 15 amino acids. Germline V gene data show CDR1 as SEHNR and CDR2 as FQNEAQ (reference sequence). The CDR3: CASSPRQGPTDTQYF. In DNA form, the CDR3 reads TGTGCCAGCAGCCCCAGACAGGGGCCCACAGATACGCAGTATTTT.

The chain uses TRBV6-6 and TRBJ2-1, with 11 bases that match TRBD1. Looked up from germline, CDR1 is MNHNY and CDR2 is SVGAGI (reference sequence). J was trimmed by 9 bases and V by 6 bases; bases with no gene match: 10. The CDR3 spans 15 residues. For the CDR3, the DNA is TGTGCCAGCAGGGATCCCGGGACAGGGGGTGGTGAGCAGTTCTTC. Translated, it gives CASRDPGTGGGEQFF.

The gene calls are TRBV7-2 and TRBJ1-2, with a possible D match to TRBD1 (6 bases). V was cut by 1 base and J by 8 bases, with 23 bases left in between. Germline loops: CDR1 SGHTA, CDR2 FQGNSA. The CDR3 is made up of 17 amino acids. CDR3 DNA: TGTGCCAGCAGCTTAGGCGAGGGGGGACCCAAAAAAAGCGGCTACACCTTC. It encodes CASSLGEGGPKKSGYTF.

CDR3: CASSEAGLQGEKLFF. The CDR3 DNA reads as TGTGCCAGCAGTGAAGCCGGGCTCCAGGGGGAAAAACTGTTTTTT. The rearrangement links TRBV2 to TRBJ1-4; maybe TRBD1 (6 bases). V was shortened by 0 bases and J by 8 bases, with 13 bases between the two germline ends. CDR1 and CDR2 from the germline V gene are SNHLY and FYNNEI. The CDR3 is 15 amino acids.

J is TRBJ1-6 and V is TRBV19; D gene uncertain. Germline CDR1 and CDR2: LNHDA and SQIVND (reference sequence). The CDR3 runs to 15 residues. The V gene lost 4 bases and the J gene lost 5 bases, with 12 bases spanning the gap. The CDR3 nucleotides are TGTGCCAGTAGTAGAAGTTCCAGAAATAATTCACCCCTCCACTTT. This gives the protein CASSRSSRNNSPLHF.

CDR3 sequence (DNA): TGTGCCAGCAGCAACGTAGGGGCCACTAAAGACACTGAAGCTTTCTTT. This gives the protein CASSNVGATKDTEAFF. The V gene is TRBV21-1, the J gene TRBJ1-1; no check of the table's D call, TRBD1, against the DNA was made. TRBV21-1 is a recognized pseudogene. This CDR3 contains 16 residues.

V is TRBV28 and J is TRBJ2-7, with a possible D match to TRBD1 (7 bases). The length of the CDR3 is 16 residues. Between the trimmed V and J ends, which lost 3 bases and 6 bases, there was a span of 21 bases. The germline V gene has CDR1 MDHEN and CDR2 SYDVKM. Here the CDR3 reads CASSLTGPGGLGEQYF. The CDR3 region has the DNA TGTGCCAGCAGTTTGACAGGGCCTGGGGGGCTGGGCGAGCAGTACTTC.

The chain carries TRBV18 and TRBJ1-1; TRBD1 is a possible D gene (5 bases). Germline V CDR1 and CDR2: KGHSH, LQKENI. V lost 3 bases and J lost 1, with 9 bases in between. This CDR3 is 14 amino acids long. The DNA for the CDR3 is TGTGCCAGCTCACCCCGCAGGGAGAACACTGAAGCTTTCTTT. It translates to CASSPRRENTEAFF. Combining the CDR3 with reference TRBV18 and TRBJ1-1 gives the whole variable domain NAGVMQNPRHLVRRRGQEARLRCSPMKGHSHVYWYRQLPEEGLKFMVYLQKENIIDESGMPKERFSAEFPKEGPSILRIQQVVRGDSAAYFCASSPRRENTEAFFGQGTRLTVV.

The chain has TRBV7-3 and TRBJ2-2, with D perhaps TRBD1 or TRBD2 (6 bases each). CDR3 length equals 16 residues. V lost 1 base and J 5 bases, leaving 14 bases between the germline ends. Germline CDR1 reads SGHTA; CDR2 reads FQGTGA. CDR3 coding DNA: TGTGCCAGCAGCTTAAGCCGGTTAGGGGGGACCGGGGAGCTGTTTTTT. Amino acids: CASSLSRLGGTGELFF. Full variable domain (outside the CDR3, taken from reference TRBV7-3 and TRBJ2-2): GAGVSQTPSNKVTEKGKYVELRCDPISGHTALYWYRQSLGQGPEFLIYFQGTGAADDSGLPNDRFFAVRPEGSVSTLKIQRTERGDSAVYLCASSLSRLGGTGELFFGEGSRLTVL.

The V call is TRBV19, the J call TRBJ2-2; 9 bases map to TRBD1. From germline, CDR1 is LNHDA and CDR2 SQIVND (reference sequence). The CDR3 sequence is 14 residues long. Trimming at V came to 11 bases and at J to 3 bases, leaving 7 bases not matched to a gene. The CDR3 spells CACTGDRDTGELFF. Written as DNA, the CDR3 is TGTGCCTGCACAGGGGACAGGGACACCGGGGAGCTGTTTTTT.

The chain recombines TRBV2 with TRBJ1-1; D remains unclear. The CDR3 runs to 14 residues. Germline CDR1 SNHLY, CDR2 FYNNEI. Trimming stripped 5 bases from V and 2 bases from J, with 12 bases between. CDR3 nucleotide sequence: TGTGCCAGCAGTTTGTTGGATATTAACACTGAAGCTTTCTTT. It codes for CASSLLDINTEAFF.

This clone ranks as medium-sized. This sequence joins TRBV5-4 and TRBJ2-5; the D call may be TRBD1 or TRBD2 (5 bases each). Trimming pared 1 base from V and 5 bases from J, leaving 18 bases between. Germline CDR1 reads SGHNT; CDR2 reads YYREEE (reference sequence). This CDR3 has 16 amino acids. The CDR3 sequence is CASSLIPGRGGETQYF. In nucleotides, the CDR3 is TGTGCCAGCAGCTTGATTCCAGGGAGAGGTGGTGAGACCCAGTACTTC.

V is TRBV30 and J is TRBJ1-6; D gene unclear. V was clipped by 3 bases and J by 5 bases, with 8 bases between them. CDR1 and CDR2 from the germline V gene are GTSNPN and SVGIG (reference sequence). The length of the CDR3 is 13 residues. In DNA form, the CDR3 reads TGTGCCTGGAGCCTCAGAGATAATTCACCCCTCCACTTT. Its translation: CAWSLRDNSPLHF.